This T cell receptor beta chain derives from a study of cytomegalovirus exposure and HLA in healthy donors. Across the whole study: Around 180 million T cells yielded 120 million or so unique TCR beta sequences, as an earlier analysis found.

This CDR3 spans 15 amino acids. Germline lookup yields CDR1 SGHVT and CDR2 SQSDAQ. V lost 2 bases, J lost 0 bases, and 8 bases lay in between. The PCR ran on 60 Vbeta and 13 Jbeta primers. Generated by immunoSEQ multiplex PCR, the TCRdb table keeps only in-frame clones and is missing some. The table lists 150,000 or so clones, roughly 88% of them singletons. Study-wide findings and caveats: In a later analysis, TCR association rates varied by HLA locus: DRB1 most, HLA-C fewest. Researchers catalogued approximately 160 TCR beta chains as cytomegalovirus-associated. Earlier analysis yielded a pattern in which most TCR beta V segments were productive about 90% or about 30% of the time.

In regard to this clone: Its antigen remains unknown.

The V call is TRBV7-4, the J call TRBJ2-4; D possibly corresponds to TRBD2 (5 bases). Material for sequencing was PBMCs. This clonotype was sampled from a man aged 18 to 35 in good health and CMV-seropositive. The chain's CDR3 is CASSLRGLAKNIQYF. The CDR3 DNA is TGTGCCAGCAGCTTACGAGGGTTAGCCAAAAACATTCAGTACTTC.